The clone carrying this TCR beta chain showed up just once. Its specificity is unknown. The data derive from a study of T cell responses to AZD1222 COVID-19 vaccine. Study findings and constraints: Donor demographics were predominantly white British with a female majority; clonal diversity may be underestimated.

The method was immunoSEQ multiplex PCR; TCRdb's version includes in-frame clones alone and lacks a portion of them. This table holds about 130,000 clones, roughly 93% found once. The sequenced sample was peripheral blood, obtained on day 0 of AZD1222 vaccination. The sequence derives from an adult in good health.

The CDR3 loop reads CASRTTSAQGQFF. The DNA for the CDR3 is TGTGCCAGCAGGACGACTAGCGCCCAAGGTCAGTTCTTC. The V gene is TRBV6-5, the J gene TRBJ2-1, with 8 bases identical to TRBD2. The junction had 11 bases not matched to a gene; V was cut back by 6 bases and J by 13 bases. The CDR3 loop spans 13 amino acids. Germline lookup yields CDR1 MNHEY and CDR2 SVGAGI.